This T cell receptor (beta chain) was recovered during a study of T-cell memory formation after mild COVID-19. Study outcomes and limitations: A subset of responding clones appeared in pre-infection memory, suggesting cross-reactive memory joined. Contracting CD4+ clones were located mainly in CM and EM, and CD8+ clones in EMRA.

TCR alpha and TCR beta cDNA libraries with sample barcodes and UMIs came from 5'RACE using constant-segment primers. Using its own MiXCR run on the 5' RACE reads, TCRdb lists one record per CDR3 protein. The data show over 70,000 distinct CDR3 sequences, about 13% seen once. V lost 0 bases and J lost 10, with 16 bases in between. Germline CDR1 is LGHNA and CDR2 is YSLEER. CDR3 length equals 15 residues. This clonotype was seen more than once but under ten times. Its antigen is as yet unknown. Sequenced: PBMCs or a T cell subset sorted from them (not recorded which). This rearrangement joins TRBV4-3 to TRBJ2-1; possibly TRBD2 for D (6 bases). The sequence came from an adult woman who had mild COVID-19 (a few samples of this study predate the infection). Cell type and time point are not known. CDR3 loop: CASSQEGGWEEEQFF. CDR3 coding DNA: TGCGCCAGCAGCCAAGAGGGGGGATGGGAGGAGGAGCAGTTCTTC.